A selection of T cell receptor beta chains follows, all from one sample in a study of OX40 agonist ivuxolimab in advanced cancers. Assay: immunoSEQ multiplex PCR; the TCRdb copy retains only in-frame clones and omits some. The table records 70,000 or so clones, approximately 89% of them present only once. Sequenced material: CD4+ or CD8+ T cells sorted from blood, taken in a trial of the OX40 agonist ivuxolimab. The receptors were sampled from an adult with an advanced solid tumor such as melanoma, head and neck, liver or kidney cancer. The CDR3 runs from the conserved cysteine through the conserved F or W. The order of the fields is V gene, CDR3 protein.

TRBV10-2	CASGSVPTSYNEQFF
TRBV28	CASNLPGQEQFF
TRBV5-1	CASSLVQSSYNEQFF
TRBV18	CASSRGDGIWAFF
TRBV28	CASSLPPTVGTEAFF
TRBV29-1	CSVEDYSYEQYF
TRBV5-1	CASSREGGNEKLFF
TRBV5-4	CASSSRETSYNEQFF
TRBV6-4	CASNHRWGDQATYEQYF
TRBV5-1	CASSLGLADKDYEQYF
TRBV2	CASSDPGSNSGNTIYF
TRBV19	CASSRNGVNTEAFF
TRBV5-1	CASRGRSGDRSSYEQYF
TRBV5-1	CASSLGGGQPQHF
TRBV10-3	CAASSKTNEKLFF
TRBV19	CASSPSPPGAGYGYTF
TRBV10-1	CASSESTGLTETQYF
TRBV7-2	CASNHPGQGSWGQFF
TRBV9	CASSVDIGGRPSTGANVLTF
TRBV7-3	CASSPDSLGTDTQYF
TRBV7-9	CASSLDLYTGELFF
TRBV6-6	CASSYGGNEQFF
TRBV7-7	CASRETNANTGELFF
TRBV21-1	CASSNWTARDSYEQYF
TRBV19	CASPPRDFKGDEQYF
TRBV10-3	CAISQGSYGYTF
TRBV5-1	CASSFGLDSYNEQFF
TRBV9	CASSPGALAAGELFF
TRBV2	CASSARLFGETQYF
TRBV5-4	CASSSDRGRASPSYEQYF
TRBV12-5	CASGLGPTGNTIYF
TRBV2	CASNPGPDQPQHF
TRBV29-1	CSVGGAGSGETQYF
TRBV10-3	CAISDGGGEQYF
TRBV6-1	CASSERAGGRIQPQHF
TRBV7-7	CASSLQPRNTGELFF
TRBV6-1	CASRARRGAAYEQYF
TRBV28	CASGTGGNTEAFF
TRBV10-3	CAISDGGWETQYF
TRBV4-1	CASSQEQGYTGELFF
TRBV10-3	CAISLGLGDTEAFF
TRBV19	CASSIVGSRQETQYF
TRBV4-1	CASSQGPSSPPLHF
TRBV7-9	CASSLGWSLYGYTF
TRBV27	CASSLWARGGTEAFF
TRBV6-5	CASSPGQRYYNEQFF
TRBV19	CASSIERGKNIQYF
TRBV5-1	CASSSREGTGELFF
TRBV5-1	CASSQGLAADTQYF
TRBV5-1	CASSLLGFGGVEQYF
TRBV9	CASSPVLNYEQYF
TRBV19	CASSIRENTGELFF
TRBV7-8	CASSPSTGASPLHF
TRBV19	CASRRTGANTGELFF
TRBV7-8	CASSLWPGIASYEQYF